This is a list of T cell receptor beta chains from one sample in a study of blood T cell repertoires in COVID-19. Sequencing used immunoSEQ multiplex PCR; TCRdb keeps in-frame clones, though not all of them. The table shows around 150,000 clones, with around 87% occurring only once. The sequenced sample was peripheral blood. These receptors were collected from a man aged 45-60 years with active COVID-19. The CDR3 runs from the conserved cysteine through the conserved F or W. The D gene is left open where the match is weak. Size is stated for part of the rows, as once, few or many counts, or as a class when the clone is expanded.

CDR3nt,CDR3aa,j_gene,abundance,v_gene,d_gene
TGTGCCAGTACCATGCGACAGCCCCTTTATGGCTACACCTTC,CASTMRQPLYGYTF,TRBJ1-2,-,TRBV19,-
TGTGCCACCTATTCTAGCGGGGGTTCCTACAATGAGCAGTTCTTC,CATYSSGGSYNEQFF,TRBJ2-1,-,TRBV19,TRBD2
TGCGCCAGCAGCTTGGATCCTAGCGGTACGCAGTATTTT,CASSLDPSGTQYF,TRBJ2-3,-,TRBV5-1,TRBD2
TGTGCCAGCAGTGAGTACGGGGGTAATGAAAAACTGTTTTTT,CASSEYGGNEKLFF,TRBJ1-4,-,TRBV25-1,-
TGTGCCAGCAGCGTAATGGTACGGGCCGGGGAGCTGTTTTTT,CASSVMVRAGELFF,TRBJ2-2,-,TRBV9,-
TGTGCCAGTAGTCGGCCGAGCGACAGGCTCAACTATGGCTACACCTTC,CASSRPSDRLNYGYTF,TRBJ1-2,few,TRBV19,-
TGTGCCAGCAGCTTAGTGGGGACAGGAGCCTACGAGCAGTACTTC,CASSLVGTGAYEQYF,TRBJ2-7,few,TRBV11-2,TRBD1
TGTGCCAGCAGCGTGGGTCCAGGGAACACCGGGGAGCTGTTTTTT,CASSVGPGNTGELFF,TRBJ2-2,-,TRBV9,-
TGTGCCAGCAATCCTGACTCCGGCTCACCCCTCCACTTT,CASNPDSGSPLHF,TRBJ1-6,-,TRBV6-5,-
TGTGCCAGCAGCTTAGATCCGGGTTGGGGGGAGCTGTTTTTT,CASSLDPGWGELFF,TRBJ2-2,few,TRBV11-2,-
TGCGCCAGCAGCGTACAGGGGGATCGTAACTATGGCTACACCTTC,CASSVQGDRNYGYTF,TRBJ1-2,-,TRBV5-1,TRBD1
TGTGCCAGCAGACAACGAGGGCCCGGGGAGCTGTTTTTT,CASRQRGPGELFF,TRBJ2-2,-,TRBV3-1/TRBV3-2,-
TGTGCCAGCTCACCCGGCGGGGTTGACTACACTGAAGCTTTCTTT,CASSPGGVDYTEAFF,TRBJ1-1,few,TRBV18,-
TGCGCCAGCAGCACACGGACTAGCACGAATGAGCAGTTCTTC,CASSTRTSTNEQFF,TRBJ2-1,-,TRBV5-1,TRBD2